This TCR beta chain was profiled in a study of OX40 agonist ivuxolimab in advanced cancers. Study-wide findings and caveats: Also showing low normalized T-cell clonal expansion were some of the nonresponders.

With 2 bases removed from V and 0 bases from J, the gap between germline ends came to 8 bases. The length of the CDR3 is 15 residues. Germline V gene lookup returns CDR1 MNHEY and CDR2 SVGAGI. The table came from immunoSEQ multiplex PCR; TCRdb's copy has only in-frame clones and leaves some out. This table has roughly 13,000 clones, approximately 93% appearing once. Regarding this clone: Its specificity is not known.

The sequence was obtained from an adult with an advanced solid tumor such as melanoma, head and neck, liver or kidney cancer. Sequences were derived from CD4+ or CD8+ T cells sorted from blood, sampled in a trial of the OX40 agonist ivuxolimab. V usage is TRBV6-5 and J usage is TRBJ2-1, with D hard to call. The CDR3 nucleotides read TGTGCCAGCAGTTACGATGGTAACTCCTACAATGAGCAGTTCTTC. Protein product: CASSYDGNSYNEQFF.